The 11 T cell receptor beta chains presented below share a single source sample, sequenced in a study of control samples from healthy donors and cancer patients. Assay: immunoSEQ multiplex PCR; the TCRdb copy retains only in-frame clones and omits some. The table includes tens of thousands of clones, about 81% detected once. Input material: PBMCs. The receptors were sampled from a man in his 70s with lung cancer.

V is TRBV24-1 and J is TRBJ2-1; weak D call: TRBD1 (5 bases). V was shortened by 4 bases and J by 3 bases, with 9 bases between the two germline ends. The CDR3 totals 14 residues. The germline gives CDR1 KGHDR, CDR2 SFDVKD. The CDR3 nucleotides read TGTGCCACCAGTGACGATCAGGGCTACAATGAGCAGTTCTTC. This sequence encodes CATSDDQGYNEQFF.

The CDR3 DNA is TGTGCCAGCAGCCGACTGGACTATGGCTACACCTTC. It specifies CASSRLDYGYTF. J is TRBJ1-2 and V is TRBV3-1 (or the pseudogene TRBV3-2); D is uncertain. Germline lookup yields CDR1 LGHDT and CDR2 YNNKEL (reference sequence). The CDR3 runs to 12 residues. The V gene lost 4 bases and the J gene lost 3 bases, with 6 bases spanning the gap.

The V gene is TRBV12-3 or TRBV12-4, the J gene TRBJ2-3; D possibly corresponds to TRBD1 (5 bases). The CDR3 totals 12 residues. Trimming left V 0 bases short and J 9 bases short, with 7 bases between. CDR3 sequence: CASSLAGPTQYF. The CDR3 DNA sequence: TGTGCCAGCAGTTTAGCGGGGCCGACGCAGTATTTT.

The chain recombines TRBV7-3 with TRBJ2-2; 7 nucleotides align to TRBD1. There are 15 residues in the CDR3. V lost 6 bases and J lost 1; bases outside the gene matches: 5. Germline V gene sequence: CDR1 SGHTA, CDR2 FQGTGA. CDR3 sequence: CASSPDRVNTGELFF. For the CDR3, the DNA is TGTGCCAGCAGTCCTGACAGGGTGAACACCGGGGAGCTGTTTTTT.

The chain links TRBV10-1 to TRBJ1-2; D not resolved. The V and J ends lost 0 bases and 3 bases respectively, with 11 bases between them. This CDR3 comprises 15 residues. Germline V gene lookup returns CDR1 WNHNN and CDR2 SYGVQD (reference sequence). CDR3 DNA: TGCGCCAGCAGTGAGTCGAGGACCCTAGACTATGGCTACACCTTC. Its translation is CASSESRTLDYGYTF.

A single count supports this clone. The chain has TRBV18 and TRBJ2-7, with D unresolved. The CDR3 extends over 13 amino acids. Germline V gene data show CDR1 as KGHSH and CDR2 as LQKENI. The V and J ends lost 4 bases and 7 bases respectively, with 14 bases between them. CDR3 sequence reads: CASSQGDMGEQYF. CDR3 nucleotides: TGTGCCAGCTCACAGGGTGACATGGGGGAGCAGTACTTC.

The rearrangement links TRBV9 to TRBJ1-4, with D possibly being TRBD1 (6 bases). The ends were cut back, 0 bases at V and 5 bases at J, with 11 bases in the middle. The CDR3 runs to 15 residues. Germline V CDR1 and CDR2: SGDLS, YYNGEE. CDR3 protein: CASSVGTGGNEKLFF. The CDR3 DNA reads as TGTGCCAGCAGCGTAGGAACGGGGGGCAATGAAAAACTGTTTTTT.

The chain employs TRBV7-2 and TRBJ2-1; TRBD2 might be the D (5 bases). Trimming stripped 0 bases from V and 13 bases from J, with 10 bases between. This CDR3 comprises 12 residues. CDR1 SGHTA and CDR2 FQGNSA come from the germline V gene. The chain's CDR3 is CASSLARGSQFF. The CDR3, as DNA: TGTGCCAGCAGCTTAGCCCGGGGAAGCCAGTTCTTC.

The J gene is TRBJ2-3, the V gene TRBV18, with D unclear. V was cut by 4 bases and J by 5 bases, with 4 bases left in between. The CDR3 length is 11 residues. CDR1 and CDR2 (germline): KGHSH, LQKENI. The CDR3 nucleotides read TGTGCCAGCTCACGCGGAGATACGCAGTATTTT. Amino acids: CASSRGDTQYF.

The chain carries TRBV5-1 and TRBJ2-7; D is undetermined. This CDR3 has 14 amino acids. Germline CDR1 is SGHRS and CDR2 is YFSETQ. Between the trimmed V and J ends, which lost 0 bases and 0 bases, there was a span of 7 bases. CDR3 sequence (DNA): TGCGCCAGCAGCTTGGAGGAAGTCTCCTACGAGCAGTACTTC. It is translated as CASSLEEVSYEQYF. Supplemented by reference TRBV5-1 and TRBJ2-7, the full variable domain reads KAGVTQTPRYLIKTRGQQVTLSCSPISGHRSVSWYQQTPGQGLQFLFEYFSETQRNKGNFPGRFSGRQFSNSRSEMNVSTLELGDSALYLCASSLEEVSYEQYFGPGTRLTVT.

The chain couples TRBV5-1 to TRBJ1-1, with D hard to call. CDR3 size: 14 residues. CDR1 is SGHRS, CDR2 YFSETQ, per germline. Trimming removed 6 bases at V and 4 bases at J, with 16 bases between. CDR3 bases: TGCGCCAGCACCCTCAGCCTTCCCAGCACTGAAGCTTTCTTT. This sequence encodes CASTLSLPSTEAFF. The whole variable domain, filled in from reference TRBV5-1 and TRBJ1-1, reads KAGVTQTPRYLIKTRGQQVTLSCSPISGHRSVSWYQQTPGQGLQFLFEYFSETQRNKGNFPGRFSGRQFSNSRSEMNVSTLELGDSALYLCASTLSLPSTEAFFGQGTRLTVV.